The T cell receptor beta chain under discussion was sequenced for a study of blood T cell repertoires in COVID-19. Here immunoSEQ multiplex PCR was the method, and the copy in TCRdb shows in-frame clones only, minus some. The sample yields some 160,000 clones, about four fifths seen once. J lost 6 bases, V lost 5 bases, and 4 bases had no gene match. CDR3 length: 13 amino acids. Germline V gene lookup returns CDR1 MNHNS and CDR2 SASEGT. The clonotype was recovered from a woman at least 80 years old with COVID-19, enrolled during active disease. The chain links TRBV6-1 to TRBJ1-2, with 9 bases matching TRBD1. Sequencing input: peripheral blood. CDR3 in amino acids: CASSPDRGHGYTF. In nucleotides, the CDR3 is TGTGCCAGCAGTCCGGACAGGGGCCATGGCTACACCTTC.